The 19 T cell receptor beta chains below all came from one sample that was sequenced in a study of blood T cell repertoires in COVID-19. TCRdb's table, derived via immunoSEQ multiplex PCR, lists solely in-frame clones and lacks some. The data hold about 220,000 clones, with just under 85% observed a single time. The sample consisted of PBMCs or T cells enriched from blood (not recorded which). These receptors were taken from a woman aged 35 to 49 with acute COVID-19.

This clone showed up just once. The J gene is TRBJ2-3, the V gene TRBV28; TRBD2 is a possible D gene (10 bases). In germline, CDR1 is MDHEN, CDR2 SYDVKM. This CDR3 is built from 15 residues. V lost 10 bases and J lost 4, with 21 bases in between. CDR3 nucleotide sequence: TGTGCCACCCAGACAGGGGGGACTAGCGCAGATACGCAGTATTTT. Protein sequence: CATQTGGTSADTQYF.

The rearrangement uses TRBV11-1 and TRBJ1-5; D gene ambiguous. V was pared by 11 bases and J by 8 bases, with 13 bases between. The CDR3 extends over 11 amino acids. Germline V gives CDR1 SGHAT, CDR2 FQDESV (reference sequence). CDR3 amino acids: CAVPRIEPQHF. The CDR3 DNA follows: TGTGCCGTTCCGAGGATCGAGCCCCAGCATTTT.

This chain connects TRBV5-1 to TRBJ2-7; 12 bases are a match to TRBD1. The length of the CDR3 is 15 residues. Germline CDR1 is SGHRS and CDR2 is YFSETQ. Trimming cost V 7 bases and J 2 bases; bases outside gene matches: 7. The CDR3, as DNA: TGCGCCAGCGGGACAGGGGGCGCTTCGACCTACGAGCAGTACTTC. This translates into CASGTGGASTYEQYF.

This clone was found a few times. Written as DNA, the CDR3 is TGTGCCAGCAGCCAAGGTAGGGAGACACCACTCTCCGAGCAGTACTTC. It encodes CASSQGRETPLSEQYF. The chain is built from TRBV3-1 (or the pseudogene TRBV3-2) and TRBJ2-7, with D possibly TRBD2 on 5 matching bases. V dropped 1 base and J dropped 6 bases, with 19 bases sitting between them. The CDR3 is made up of 16 amino acids. Germline V gene sequence: CDR1 LGHDT, CDR2 YNNKEL (reference sequence).

The chain links TRBV11-3 to TRBJ2-1; the match to TRBD2 covers 10 bases. The length of the CDR3 is 17 residues. V shed 1 base, J shed 2 bases, and the junction held 5 bases outside the gene matches. From germline, CDR1 is SGHNT and CDR2 YENEEA. In DNA form, the CDR3 reads TGTGCCAGCAGCTTAGGGACTAGCGGCAGCCCCTACAATGAGCAGTTCTTC. It is translated as CASSLGTSGSPYNEQFF.

V is TRBV15 and J is TRBJ2-7, with D possibly TRBD2 on 5 matching bases. With 5 bases removed from V and 1 base from J, the gap between germline ends came to 12 bases. This CDR3 region has 14 residues. Germline loops: CDR1 LNHNV, CDR2 YYDKDF (reference sequence). DNA of the CDR3: TGTGCCACCAGCGTAGGACTGACTTCCTACGAGCAGTACTTC. The encoded protein is CATSVGLTSYEQYF.

The chain recombines TRBV5-1 with TRBJ2-7; maybe TRBD2 (5 bases). V was pared by 2 bases and J by 5 bases, with 14 bases between. CDR3 length: 14 residues. Germline V CDR1 and CDR2: SGHRS, YFSETQ. The chain's CDR3 is CASSLNLAGDEQYF. CDR3 sequence (DNA): TGCGCCAGCAGCTTAAACCTTGCGGGTGACGAGCAGTACTTC.

The chain carries TRBV6-5 and TRBJ2-5, with D unresolved. V was trimmed by 6 bases and J by 2 bases, leaving 16 bases between them. In germline, CDR1 is MNHEY, CDR2 SVGAGI. The CDR3 has 15 residues. The CDR3 sequence is CASRPHRVLQETQYF. For the CDR3, the DNA is TGTGCCAGCAGGCCGCACCGGGTCCTACAAGAGACCCAGTACTTC.

CDR3 nucleotides: TGTGCCACCAGTGATCCCCGGACACGGAAACATGAGCAGTTCTTC. Translation: CATSDPRTRKHEQFF. V usage is TRBV24-1 and J usage is TRBJ2-1, with D tentatively TRBD1 (5 bases). Trimming took off 3 bases at V and 8 bases at J, with 16 bases between the two ends. Germline V gene data show CDR1 as KGHDR and CDR2 as SFDVKD. There are 15 residues in the CDR3.

This chain links TRBV10-2 with TRBJ1-1; D is perhaps TRBD1 (6 bases). Germline-derived CDR1 and CDR2 are WSHSY and SAAADI. Trimming took off 3 bases at V and 1 base at J, with 12 bases between the two ends. This CDR3 comprises 15 residues. CDR3 residues: CASSDGGRGNTEAFF. As DNA, the CDR3 is TGCGCCAGCAGTGACGGGGGGCGGGGGAACACTGAAGCTTTCTTT.

This clone came up a few times. The rearrangement joins TRBV7-9 to TRBJ2-3; D remains ambiguous. Germline V CDR1 and CDR2: SEHNR, FQNEAQ (reference sequence). The CDR3 length is 15 residues. The V end lost 5 bases, the J end lost 0 bases, and 12 bases lay between the germline ends. The CDR3 coding sequence is TGTGCCAGCAGCGTCGACTCGCGAAGCACAGATACGCAGTATTTT. Amino acid sequence: CASSVDSRSTDTQYF.

This chain joins TRBV27 and TRBJ2-3; D gene ambiguous. CDR1 is MNHEY and CDR2 is SMNVEV in the germline V gene (reference sequence). The CDR3 totals 16 residues. With 4 bases removed from V and 0 bases from J, the gap between germline ends came to 14 bases. In nucleotides, the CDR3 is TGTGCCAGCAGTTCCCGATTTTTCGGGAGCACAGATACGCAGTATTTT. Its protein product is CASSSRFFGSTDTQYF.

This clone was seen a handful of times. J is TRBJ1-1 and V is TRBV19; a possible D gene is TRBD1 (6 bases). The CDR3 totals 14 residues. Germline CDR1 is LNHDA and CDR2 is SQIVND (reference sequence). Trimming stripped 4 bases from V and 5 bases from J, with 14 bases between. The CDR3 loop is CASSNHRQGTEAFF. The CDR3 DNA follows: TGTGCCAGTAGTAACCATCGTCAGGGGACTGAAGCTTTCTTT.

This clone appeared a few times. The rearrangement joins TRBV15 to TRBJ1-2; D is unclear. This CDR3 spans 15 amino acids. Germline V gives CDR1 LNHNV, CDR2 YYDKDF (reference sequence). Between the trimmed V and J ends, which lost 5 bases and 4 bases, there was a span of 17 bases. CDR3 residues: CATSPRGVLGYGYTF. The CDR3 region has the DNA TGTGCCACCAGCCCTCGCGGGGTTCTCGGCTATGGCTACACCTTC.

The chain links TRBV7-8 to TRBJ2-7, with TRBD2 matching over 8 bases. CDR1 SGHVS and CDR2 FQNEAQ come from the germline V gene. Trimming took 1 base from V and 3 from J; bases not matched to a gene: 2. This CDR3 comprises 14 residues. CDR3 DNA: TGTGCCAGCAGCTTAGGTCGGGGGGGCTACGAGCAGTACTTC. This codes for CASSLGRGGYEQYF.

The chain joins TRBV5-8 to TRBJ1-6; D perhaps matches TRBD1 (6 bases). The ends were cut back, 4 bases at V and 7 bases at J, with 12 bases in the middle. CDR1 is SGHTS, CDR2 YDEGEE, per germline. CDR3 length equals 14 residues. CDR3 residues: CASSKGHPNSPLHF. In DNA form, the CDR3 reads TGTGCCAGCAGCAAGGGACATCCCAATTCACCCCTCCACTTT.

J is TRBJ2-1 and V is TRBV16; D gene unclear. V lost 0 bases and J 9 bases, leaving 9 bases between the germline ends. This CDR3 region has 13 residues. Germline V CDR1 and CDR2: KGHSY, FQNENV. The CDR3 sequence is CASSQSHTGEQFF. DNA for the CDR3: TGTGCCAGCAGCCAATCCCATACGGGTGAGCAGTTCTTC. The whole variable domain, filled in from reference TRBV16 and TRBJ2-1, reads GEEVAQTPKHLVRGEGQKAKLYCAPIKGHSYVFWYQQVLKNEFKFLISFQNENVFDETGMPKERFSAKCLPNSPCSLEIQATKLEDSAVYFCASSQSHTGEQFFGPGTRLTVL.

This clone was seen at least ten times. The V gene is TRBV7-9, the J gene TRBJ2-1; TRBD2 might be the D (6 bases). The ends were cut back, 5 bases at V and 8 bases at J, with 13 bases in the middle. Germline CDR1 is SEHNR and CDR2 is FQNEAQ (reference sequence). This CDR3 is 13 amino acids long. CDR3 nucleotides: TGTGCCAGCAGCCCCGGAGGGGTCGATGAGCAGTTCTTC. It translates to CASSPGGVDEQFF.

CDR3 amino acids: CASSLGDTAYEQYF. Here the CDR3 DNA reads TGCGCCAGCAGCTTAGGGGACACCGCCTACGAGCAGTACTTC. V is TRBV5-1 and J is TRBJ2-7; D might be TRBD1 (6 bases). Germline CDR1 reads SGHRS; CDR2 reads YFSETQ. The CDR3 is made up of 14 amino acids. Trimming cost V 2 bases and J 2 bases, with 11 bases left between them.